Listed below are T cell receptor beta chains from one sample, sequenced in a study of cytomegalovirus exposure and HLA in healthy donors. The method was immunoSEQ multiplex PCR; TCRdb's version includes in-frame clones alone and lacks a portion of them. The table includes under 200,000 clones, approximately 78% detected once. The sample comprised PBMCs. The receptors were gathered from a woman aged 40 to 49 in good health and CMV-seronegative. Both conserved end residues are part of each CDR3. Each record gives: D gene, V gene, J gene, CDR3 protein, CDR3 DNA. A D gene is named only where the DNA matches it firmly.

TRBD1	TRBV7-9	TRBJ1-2	CASIYGTGQANYGYTF	TGTGCCAGCATCTATGGGACAGGGCAGGCGAACTATGGCTACACCTTC
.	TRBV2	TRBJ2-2	CASSVNTGELFF	TGTGCCAGCAGTGTAAACACCGGGGAGCTGTTTTTT
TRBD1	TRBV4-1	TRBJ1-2	CASSQEGTGGVYGYTF	TGCGCCAGCAGCCAAGAGGGGACAGGGGGTGTCTATGGCTACACCTTC
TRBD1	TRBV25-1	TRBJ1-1	CASSPDRVFTEAFF	TGTGCCAGCAGCCCAGACAGGGTCTTCACTGAAGCTTTCTTT
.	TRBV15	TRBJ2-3	CATSRAQGITDTQYF	TGTGCCACCAGCAGAGCCCAGGGGATCACAGATACGCAGTATTTT
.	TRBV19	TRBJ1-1	CASSTGPGTEAFF	TGTGCCAGCAGTACCGGGCCGGGGACTGAAGCTTTCTTT
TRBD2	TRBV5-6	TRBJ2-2	CASSPLGLAGLRGTGELFF	TGTGCCAGCAGCCCCTTGGGGCTAGCGGGGCTTCGGGGCACCGGGGAGCTGTTTTTT
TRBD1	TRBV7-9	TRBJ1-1	CASSRAYRGNPEAFF	TGTGCCAGCAGCCGCGCCTACAGGGGCAACCCTGAAGCTTTCTTT
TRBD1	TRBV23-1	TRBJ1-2	CASGGGDRGDGYTF	TGCGCCAGCGGCGGGGGGGACAGGGGGGACGGCTACACCTTC
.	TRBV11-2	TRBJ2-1	CASSLVESGNNEQFF	TGTGCCAGCAGCTTAGTCGAATCAGGAAACAATGAGCAGTTCTTC
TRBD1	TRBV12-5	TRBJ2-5	CASGPGTAQETQYF	TGTGCTAGTGGTCCCGGGACAGCACAAGAGACCCAGTACTTC
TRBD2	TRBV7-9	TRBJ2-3	CASSSVAGGADTQYF	TGTGCCAGCAGCTCGGTAGCGGGGGGGGCAGATACGCAGTATTTT
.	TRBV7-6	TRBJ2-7	CASSQRAGDGINEQYF	TGTGCCAGCAGCCAAAGGGCCGGGGATGGTATAAACGAGCAGTACTTC
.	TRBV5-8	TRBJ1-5	CASSLNYWEQPQHF	TGTGCCAGCAGCCTGAACTACTGGGAGCAGCCCCAGCATTTT
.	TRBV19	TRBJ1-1	CASSIDYGGNEAFF	TGTGCCAGTAGTATAGATTACGGGGGAAATGAAGCTTTCTTT
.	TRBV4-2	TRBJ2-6	CASSTLSGTGANVLTF	TGTGCCAGCAGCACTCTTTCAGGGACTGGGGCCAACGTCCTGACTTTC
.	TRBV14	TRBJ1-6	CASSQVLSSYNSPLHF	TGTGCCAGCAGCCAAGTTCTGAGCTCCTATAATTCACCCCTCCACTTT
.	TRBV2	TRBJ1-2	CASRGRQENYGYTF	TGTGCCAGCAGGGGGCGACAGGAAAACTATGGCTACACCTTC